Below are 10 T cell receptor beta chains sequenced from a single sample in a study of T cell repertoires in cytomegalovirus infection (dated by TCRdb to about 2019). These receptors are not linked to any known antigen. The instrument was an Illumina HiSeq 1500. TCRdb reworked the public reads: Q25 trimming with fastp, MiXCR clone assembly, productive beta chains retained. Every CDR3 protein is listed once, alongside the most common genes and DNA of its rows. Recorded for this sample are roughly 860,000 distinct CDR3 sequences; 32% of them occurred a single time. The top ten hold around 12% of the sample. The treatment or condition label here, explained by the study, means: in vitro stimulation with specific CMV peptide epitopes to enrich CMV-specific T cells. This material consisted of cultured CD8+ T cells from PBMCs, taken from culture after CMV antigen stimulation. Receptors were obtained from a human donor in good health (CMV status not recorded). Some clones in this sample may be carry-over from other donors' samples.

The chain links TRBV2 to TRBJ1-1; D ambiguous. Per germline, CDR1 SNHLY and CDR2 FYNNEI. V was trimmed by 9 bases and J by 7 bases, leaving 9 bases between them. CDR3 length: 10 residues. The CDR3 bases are TGTGCCAGTAAGTTCGGTGAAGCTTTCTTT. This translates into CASKFGEAFF.

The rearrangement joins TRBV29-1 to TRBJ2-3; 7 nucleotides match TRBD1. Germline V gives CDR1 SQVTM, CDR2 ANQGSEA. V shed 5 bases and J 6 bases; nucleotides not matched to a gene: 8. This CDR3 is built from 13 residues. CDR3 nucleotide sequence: TGCAGCGTTCCTCCTGAGGGGGCCGATACGCAGTATTTT. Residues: CSVPPEGADTQYF.

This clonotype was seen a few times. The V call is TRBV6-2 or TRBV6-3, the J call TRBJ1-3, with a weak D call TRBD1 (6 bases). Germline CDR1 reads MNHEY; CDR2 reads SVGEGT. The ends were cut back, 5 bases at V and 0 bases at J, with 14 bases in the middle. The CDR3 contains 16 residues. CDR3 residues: CASSVSTDSSGNTIYF. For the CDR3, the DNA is TGTGCCAGCAGTGTTTCTACGGACAGCTCTGGAAACACCATATATTTT.

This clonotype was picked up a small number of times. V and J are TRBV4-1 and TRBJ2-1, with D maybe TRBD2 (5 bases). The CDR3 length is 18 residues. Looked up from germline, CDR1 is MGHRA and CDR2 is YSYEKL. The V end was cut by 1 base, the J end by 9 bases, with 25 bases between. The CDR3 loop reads CASSQVPDPRTPGGEQFF. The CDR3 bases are TGCGCCAGCAGCCAAGTTCCCGATCCAAGGACCCCCGGAGGTGAGCAGTTCTTC.

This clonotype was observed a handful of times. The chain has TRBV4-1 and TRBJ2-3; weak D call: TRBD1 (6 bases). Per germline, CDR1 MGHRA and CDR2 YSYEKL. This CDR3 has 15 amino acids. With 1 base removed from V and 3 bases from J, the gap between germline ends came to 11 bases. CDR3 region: CASSQVFRGTDTQYF. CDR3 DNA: TGCGCCAGCAGCCAAGTATTCAGGGGAACAGATACGCAGTATTTT.

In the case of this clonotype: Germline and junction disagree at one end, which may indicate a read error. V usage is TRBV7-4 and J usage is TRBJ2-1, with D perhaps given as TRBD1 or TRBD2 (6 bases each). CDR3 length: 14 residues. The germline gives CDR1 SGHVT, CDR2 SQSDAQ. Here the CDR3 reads CASSLGGAYTEQFF. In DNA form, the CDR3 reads TGTGCCAGCAGCTTAGGGGGGGCCTACACTGAGCAGTTCTTC.

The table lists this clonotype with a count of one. The CDR3 coding sequence is TGTGCCAGCAGCCAGGATAGGACAGTGGATTTTTACTATGGCTACACCTTC. Encoded protein: CASSQDRTVDFYYGYTF. The chain has TRBV14 and TRBJ1-2, with a weak D call TRBD1 (6 bases). V lost 3 bases and J lost 3, with 20 bases in between. The CDR3 totals 17 residues. The germline V gene has CDR1 SGHDN and CDR2 FVKESK.

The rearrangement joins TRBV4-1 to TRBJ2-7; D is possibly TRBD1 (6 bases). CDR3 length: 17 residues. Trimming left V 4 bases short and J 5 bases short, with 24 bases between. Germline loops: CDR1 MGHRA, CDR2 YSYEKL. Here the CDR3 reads CASSLSWVGFEGDEQYF. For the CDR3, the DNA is TGCGCCAGCAGCCTCTCTTGGGTGGGGTTTGAGGGGGACGAGCAGTACTTC.

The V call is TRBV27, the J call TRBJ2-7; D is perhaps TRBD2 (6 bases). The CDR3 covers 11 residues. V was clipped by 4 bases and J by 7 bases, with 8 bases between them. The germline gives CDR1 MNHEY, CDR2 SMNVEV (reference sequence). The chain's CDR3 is CASSYGREQYF. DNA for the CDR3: TGTGCCAGCAGTTATGGGAGGGAGCAGTACTTC.

CDR3 amino acids: CASSQDLVGQLTDTQYF. CDR3 sequence (DNA): TGCGCCAGCAGCCAAGATCTAGTGGGACAGCTCACAGATACGCAGTATTTT. This sequence joins TRBV4-1 and TRBJ2-3, with 7 bases that match TRBD1. V lost 0 bases and J lost 2; bases outside the gene matches: 8. Germline V CDR1 and CDR2: MGHRA, YSYEKL. The CDR3 has 17 residues.